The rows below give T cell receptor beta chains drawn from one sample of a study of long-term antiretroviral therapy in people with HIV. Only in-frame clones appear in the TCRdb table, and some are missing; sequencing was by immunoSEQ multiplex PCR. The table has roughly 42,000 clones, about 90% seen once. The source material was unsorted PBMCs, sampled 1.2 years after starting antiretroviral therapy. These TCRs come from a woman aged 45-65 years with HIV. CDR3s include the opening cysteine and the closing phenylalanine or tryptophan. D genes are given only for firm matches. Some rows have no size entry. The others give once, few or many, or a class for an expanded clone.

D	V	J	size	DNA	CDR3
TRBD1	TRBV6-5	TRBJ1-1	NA	TGTGCCAGCAGTTGGGGACAGCCGAACACTGAAGCTTTCTTT	CASSWGQPNTEAFF
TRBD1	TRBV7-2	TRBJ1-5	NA	TGTGCCAGCAGTTATTACCCGGACAGGGGTTCATGGCCCCAGCATTTT	CASSYYPDRGSWPQHF
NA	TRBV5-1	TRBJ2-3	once	TGCGCCAGCAGCGGAGGGTTTAGCACAGATACGCAGTATTTT	CASSGGFSTDTQYF
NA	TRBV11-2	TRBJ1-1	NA	TGTGCCAGCAGCTTAGATGTCGCAGGGATTGAAGCTTTCTTT	CASSLDVAGIEAFF
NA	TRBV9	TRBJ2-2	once	TGTGCCAGCAGCGTAGACCTTTACACCGGGGAGCTGTTTTTT	CASSVDLYTGELFF
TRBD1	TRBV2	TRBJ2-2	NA	TGTGCCAGCAGTCGGACCGGACAGGGGGGGGACACCGGGGAGCTGTTTTTT	CASSRTGQGGDTGELFF
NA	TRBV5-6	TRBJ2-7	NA	TGTGCCAGCACCCTGTTCGGGGGCACCGGGGGCGAGCAGTACTTC	CASTLFGGTGGEQYF
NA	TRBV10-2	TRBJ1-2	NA	TGCGCCAGCAGTGAACGGCCCGACTATGGCTACACCTTC	CASSERPDYGYTF
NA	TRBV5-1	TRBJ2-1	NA	TGCGCCAGCAGCTTGCTTGGGACCAGAGACAATGAGCAGTTCTTC	CASSLLGTRDNEQFF
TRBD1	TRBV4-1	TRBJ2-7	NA	TGCGCCAGCAGCCAGGGACAGGGGTCCTCCTACGAGCAGTACTTC	CASSQGQGSSYEQYF
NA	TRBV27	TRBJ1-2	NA	TGTGCCAGCAGTTTAAACTCCTACTATGGCTACACCTTC	CASSLNSYYGYTF
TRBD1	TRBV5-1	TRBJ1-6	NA	TGCGCCAGCAGCTTGGCCCCAAGTGGACAGGGGGGATCACCCCTCCACTTT	CASSLAPSGQGGSPLHF
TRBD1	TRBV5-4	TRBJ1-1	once	TGTGCCAGCAGCCGGGACAGCAACACTGAAGCTTTCTTT	CASSRDSNTEAFF
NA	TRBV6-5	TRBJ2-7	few	TGTGCCAGCAGGTATCGGTCGGGGCCCGAGCAGTACTTC	CASRYRSGPEQYF
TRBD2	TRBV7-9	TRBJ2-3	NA	TGTGCCAGCAGCCTCTATCGGGGACTAGTCCCGCCAGATACGCAGTATTTT	CASSLYRGLVPPDTQYF
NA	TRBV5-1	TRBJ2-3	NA	TGCGCCAGCAGCTTACGGGGGGCAGGAGATACGCAGTATTTT	CASSLRGAGDTQYF
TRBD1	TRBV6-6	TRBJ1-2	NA	TGTGCCACCTCAACCGCCGGGACAGGGGGAACTGGCTACACCTTC	CATSTAGTGGTGYTF
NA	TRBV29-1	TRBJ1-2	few	TGCAGCGTGAGACGGGGATCTTACTATGGCTACACCTTC	CSVRRGSYYGYTF
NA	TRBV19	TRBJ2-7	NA	TGTGCCACCCAAGGGGGACGCTACGAGCAGTACTTC	CATQGGRYEQYF
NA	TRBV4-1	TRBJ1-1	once	TGCGCCAGCAGCCACCCCCAGGGCGGGAACACTGAAGCTTTCTTT	CASSHPQGGNTEAFF
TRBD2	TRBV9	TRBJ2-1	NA	TGTGCCAGCAGCACCTGGGCGGGGGATTACAATGAGCAGTTCTTC	CASSTWAGDYNEQFF
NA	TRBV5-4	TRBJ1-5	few	TGTGCCAGCTGGGAATGGGTGGATAGCAATCAGCCCCAGCATTTT	CASWEWVDSNQPQHF
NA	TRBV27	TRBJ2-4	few	TGTGCCAGCAGCCCGGGACCCAAAAACATTCAGTACTTC	CASSPGPKNIQYF
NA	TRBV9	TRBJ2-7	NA	TGTGCCAGCAGCTACGGACAGACTAAAGGAGAGCAGTACTTC	CASSYGQTKGEQYF
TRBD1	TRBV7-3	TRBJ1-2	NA	TGTGCCAGCAGCCCAGGACAGGGGGCGAGAGGCTACACCTTC	CASSPGQGARGYTF
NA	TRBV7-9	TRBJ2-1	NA	TGTGCCAGCAGCTTAGTCGGGGGAACCTACAATGAGCAGTTCTTC	CASSLVGGTYNEQFF
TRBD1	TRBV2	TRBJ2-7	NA	TGTGCCGGGACAGGGCTAGACGAGCAGTACTTC	CAGTGLDEQYF
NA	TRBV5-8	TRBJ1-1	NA	TGTGCCAGCAGCCGAGAGATGAACACTGAAGCTTTCTTT	CASSREMNTEAFF
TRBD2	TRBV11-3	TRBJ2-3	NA	TGTGCCAGCAGCACCAGGACTAGCGGGCACACAGATACGCAGTATTTT	CASSTRTSGHTDTQYF
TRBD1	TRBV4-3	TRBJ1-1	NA	TGCGCCAGCAGCTTACGACAGGGCCAAGGTGAAGCTTTCTTT	CASSLRQGQGEAFF
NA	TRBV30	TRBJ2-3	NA	TGTGCCTGGACGGTGGAAGATACGCAGTATTTT	CAWTVEDTQYF
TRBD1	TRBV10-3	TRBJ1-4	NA	TGTGCCATCAGTCCCTCAAATTACCGACAGGGAGATAGTGAAAAACTGTTTTTT	CAISPSNYRQGDSEKLFF
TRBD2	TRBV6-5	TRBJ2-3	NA	TGTGCCAGCAGTTACGCGACTAGCGGAATCACAGATACGCAGTATTTT	CASSYATSGITDTQYF
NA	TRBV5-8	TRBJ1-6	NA	TGTGCCAGCAGCCCCAGGGTTTCACCCCTCCACTTT	CASSPRVSPLHF
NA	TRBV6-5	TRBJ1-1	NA	TGTGCCAGCAGCCTCGAGCGTGGTACTGAAGCTTTCTTT	CASSLERGTEAFF
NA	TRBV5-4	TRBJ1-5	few	TGTGCCAGCAGCTTGGGTGCTGGTCCTAATCAGCCCCAGCATTTT	CASSLGAGPNQPQHF
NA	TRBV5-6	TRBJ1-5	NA	TGTGCCAGCAGCATAAGACCTCGGGAGCCCCAGCATTTT	CASSIRPREPQHF
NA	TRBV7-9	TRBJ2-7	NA	TGTGCCAGCAGCTTAGCTGGTTTCCACGAGCAGTACTTC	CASSLAGFHEQYF
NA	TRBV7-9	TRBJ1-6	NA	TGTGCCAGCAGCTTAGCGGCGGATTCACCCCTCCACTTT	CASSLAADSPLHF
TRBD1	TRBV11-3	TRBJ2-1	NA	TGTGCCAGCAGCTCCCGAGACAGGGTTGGTGAGCAGTTCTTC	CASSSRDRVGEQFF
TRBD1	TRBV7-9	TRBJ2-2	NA	TGTGCCAGCAGCTCCGGGACAGGGAGCACCGGGGAGCTGTTTTTT	CASSSGTGSTGELFF
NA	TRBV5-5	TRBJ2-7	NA	TGTGCCAGCAGCTTGGGCTGGGGCCCCTACGAGCAGTACTTC	CASSLGWGPYEQYF
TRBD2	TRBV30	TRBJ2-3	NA	TGTGCCTGGAGTGTTGCTCGCGGGGGGGGCAGAGATACGCAGTATTTT	CAWSVARGGGRDTQYF
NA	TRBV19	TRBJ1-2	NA	TGTGCCAGTAGTAGTATAGCGGGGGCGGCTGGCTACACCTTC	CASSSIAGAAGYTF
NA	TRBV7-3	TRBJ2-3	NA	TGTGCCAGCAGCCTACATGGGGGGGCTGTCACAGATACGCAGTATTTT	CASSLHGGAVTDTQYF
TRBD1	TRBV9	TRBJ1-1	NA	TGTGCCAGCAGCGTGACACTCCGGGACAGGGTTAACACTGAAGCTTTCTTT	CASSVTLRDRVNTEAFF
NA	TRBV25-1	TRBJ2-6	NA	TGTGCCAGCAGTGCCTACCAGGGGGCCAACGTCCTGACTTTC	CASSAYQGANVLTF
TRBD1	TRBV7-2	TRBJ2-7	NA	TGTGCCAGCAGCTCCACCGGGACAGGGTTCTACGAGCAGTACTTC	CASSSTGTGFYEQYF
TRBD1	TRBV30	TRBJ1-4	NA	TGTGCCTGGACCGACACAGGGGGCGCGCCTGAAAAACTGTTTTTT	CAWTDTGGAPEKLFF
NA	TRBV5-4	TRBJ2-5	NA	TGTGCCAGCAGTTCCAAGTCGGCGGGAGAGACCCAGTACTTC	CASSSKSAGETQYF
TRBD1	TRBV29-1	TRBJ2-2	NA	TGCAGCGTTCAGACCCAGACAGGGCGTGGATTCGGGGAGCTGTTTTTT	CSVQTQTGRGFGELFF
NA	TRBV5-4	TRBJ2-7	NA	TGTGCCAGCAGCTCCCAGTTGGGCACCCCCTACGAGCAGTACTTC	CASSSQLGTPYEQYF
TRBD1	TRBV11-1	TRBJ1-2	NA	TGTGCCAGCAGCGTGGGACAGATTGGCTACACCTTC	CASSVGQIGYTF
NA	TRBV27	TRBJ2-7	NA	TGTGCCAGCAGTAAATCGGGGGTAACCTCCTACGAGCAGTACTTC	CASSKSGVTSYEQYF